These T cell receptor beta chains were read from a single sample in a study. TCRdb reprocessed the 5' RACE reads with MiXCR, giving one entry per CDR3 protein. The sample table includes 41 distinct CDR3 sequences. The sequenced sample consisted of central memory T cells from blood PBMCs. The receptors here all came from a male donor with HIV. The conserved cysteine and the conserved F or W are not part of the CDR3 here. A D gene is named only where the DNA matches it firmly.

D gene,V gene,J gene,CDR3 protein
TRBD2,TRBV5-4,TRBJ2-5,ASSLGGGASKKTQY
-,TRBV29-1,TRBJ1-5,SVEFAGTQPQH
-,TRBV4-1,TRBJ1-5,ASSQDKALGQPQH
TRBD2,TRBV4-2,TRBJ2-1,ASSHGGLAGLPEQF
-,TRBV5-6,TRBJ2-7,ASSPVVQRNSYEQY
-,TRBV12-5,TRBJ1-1,ASGLVPNGQAIEGAEAF
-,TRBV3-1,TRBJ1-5,ASSQDNGNQPQH
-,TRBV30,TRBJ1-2,AWNPGAYGYT
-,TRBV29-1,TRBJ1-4,SVGEPSATNEKLF
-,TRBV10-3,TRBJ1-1,AISESGGDTEAF
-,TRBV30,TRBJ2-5,AWSSPRQIQETQY
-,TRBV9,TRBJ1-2,ASSVSPGNYGYT